The present entry profiles one T cell receptor (beta chain) with its context. No cognate antigen has been identified for it. Base qualities are not at hand, and no much larger clone is one base apart. Stable Graves' hyperthyroidism was defined as the absence of progression to ophthalmopathy over 18 months of follow-up. Hyperthyroidism patients were newly diagnosed, with disease duration under 2 months, and aged 18 to 65 years. Patients with uncontrolled infections, other autoimmune diseases, pregnancy or lactation were excluded. Diagnoses relied on clinical symptoms, serum thyroxine and TRAb, thyroid ultrasound and orbital computed tomography. PBMCs were separated from roughly 10 ml of fresh peripheral blood using Ficoll-Paque density gradient centrifugation. Total RNA was extracted with Trizol reagent, and quality was checked on an Agilent 2100 Bioanalyzer. The sample is drawn from a study of T cells in Graves' hyperthyroidism and ophthalmopathy (dated by TCRdb to about 2019). General notes on the study: Peripheral blood samples were taken at the time of initial diagnosis, prior to any treatment. Prospective prediction of ophthalmopathy was tested in an independent validation cohort of fewer than 20 hyperthyroidism patients and some 17 patients who later progressed to ophthalmopathy. The roughly 100 discovery patients were randomly divided into training and test sets at a 7:3 ratio. The paper reports TCR Vbeta CDR3 sequencing of roughly 140 peripheral blood samples: 40 or so ophthalmopathy, some 80 hyperthyroidism and around 17 progressor patients. After blood sampling, hyperthyroidism patients were treated with methimazole at a starting dose of 30 mg daily, and ophthalmopathy patients were treated with high-dose intravenous methylprednisolone. To identify TCR V-J signatures that set the groups apart, the researchers used a discovery cohort of 95 to 100 patients, made up of some 41 with Graves' ophthalmopathy and about 60 with stable Graves' hyperthyroidism. In roughly six Graves' hyperthyroidism patients, the study also compared T-cell repertoires from thyroid tissue with T-cell repertoires from blood. On the study overall, not on this receptor specifically: During validation, the model predicted progression to ophthalmopathy a median of about 6.3 months ahead of onset, with approximately 70% sensitivity and less than 85% specificity. Sample size was not statistically predetermined, and investigators were not blinded to group allocation. A model built on a 13 V-J signature distinguished ophthalmopathy from stable hyperthyroidism, reaching around 87% sensitivity and about 81% specificity in cross-validation and 80%/75% in testing. Most expanded thyroid clonotypes (frequency above 0.001) were also found in blood, which suggests that blood repertoires may mirror thyroid immune responses.

Amplification of TCR beta CDR3 regions was carried out from RNA transcripts. The first round of RT-PCR for the TCR CDR3 was performed with the HTBI primer set and the Qiagen OneStep RT-PCR kit. Libraries were constructed in a second round of multiplex PCR, after which size selection and purification were carried out. The libraries were sequenced on an Illumina HiSeq2000 using paired-end 100 bp reads. Per the original workflow: SOAPnuke was used to process the raw data, removing reads that contained adapters or uncalled bases, had a mean Phred below 15, or lacked an exact match to the constant primer or identifier. COPE v1.2.5 was used to merge the high-quality paired reads, and each unique nucleotide sequence was defined as a clonotype. Clonotypes were aligned to IMGT TRBV, TRBD and TRBJ reference segments using MiTCR v1.1. The analysis included only V-J combinations with a frequency above 0.0001, which together covered 98% to 99.2% of the repertoires. A TCS score was defined as the ratio of F50 (clonal expansion) to E x V (chaos), with BLOSUM62-based TCRdist applied between CDR3 peptides within each V-J. Welch's t-statistics and random forest reduced 514 V-J features to 13, which were used in a naive Bayes classifier (R e1071). Clones were called with MiXCR by TCRdb after fastp trimmed the public reads at Q25, and only in-frame beta chains were retained. For every CDR3 protein sequence, its rows merge into one entry that carries the most common genes and DNA. The V and J calls reflect TCRdb's pipeline rather than the authors' work. The sample table contains fewer than 550,000 distinct CDR3 sequences; only one count was recorded for approximately 14% of them. Approximately 7.5% of the sample belongs to the ten largest clones.

From the germline V gene (reference sequence), CDR1 is DFQATT and CDR2 is SNEGSKA. From the cysteine through the phenylalanine, the CDR3 covers 15 amino acids. Of the read, only the CDR3 DNA is kept; its 45 bases are in frame from base 1. Between the V and J ends, shortened by 0 bases and 3 bases respectively, the junction contains 11 bases. This clonotype was obtained from a woman aged 18-29 years with Graves' hyperthyroidism. The chain couples TRBV20-1 to TRBJ2-2; the D gene is not confidently resolved. Material: blood. The DNA sequence is TGCAGTGCTAGAGATTTCGTCGGTGACACCGGGGAGCTGTTTTTT. It encodes CSARDFVGDTGELFF.